These T cell receptor beta chains were read from a single sample in a study of cytomegalovirus exposure and HLA in healthy donors. Some clones are missing from TCRdb's copy, which holds only in-frame ones; the method was immunoSEQ multiplex PCR. Counted here are 85,000 to 100,000 clones, about 83% occurring once; the ten biggest clones make up roughly 5.5%. The sample was PBMCs. These receptors came from a woman aged 18-29 years in good health and CMV-seropositive. Each CDR3 is given with its conserved first and last residue. D genes are given only for firm matches. Part of the rows lack a size; the others show once, few, many or a class for expanded clones.

size	V	J	D	DNA	CDR3
once	TRBV20-1	TRBJ2-5	.	TGCAGTGCTAGTCGGGAAGAGACCCAGTACTTC	CSASREETQYF
once	TRBV6-5	TRBJ2-7	TRBD1	TGTGCCAGCAGTAAACAGGGGTTTGGCCCCTACGAGCAGTACTTC	CASSKQGFGPYEQYF
few	TRBV5-6	TRBJ1-4	.	TGTGCCAGCAGCTCAAGGGAGTGGGAAAAACTGTTTTTT	CASSSREWEKLFF
.	TRBV5-4	TRBJ2-1	TRBD2	TGTGCCAGCAGCTTGGGTAGCGGGATATACAATGAGCAGTTCTTC	CASSLGSGIYNEQFF
few	TRBV19	TRBJ1-1	.	TGTGCCAGTAGTATAGATGACAGAATGAACACTGAAGCTTTCTTT	CASSIDDRMNTEAFF
few	TRBV6-1	TRBJ2-1	TRBD2	TGTGCCAGCACTTCCAGAGGGCTAGCGGGGGGGACGCAGTTCTTC	CASTSRGLAGGTQFF
.	TRBV28	TRBJ1-1	TRBD1	TGTGCCAGCAGTTTACCTCGGACAGGGGTGAACACTGAAGCTTTCTTT	CASSLPRTGVNTEAFF
.	TRBV5-1	TRBJ2-7	.	TGCGCCAGCAGCTTCGGAACAGGGTGGGAGCAGTACTTC	CASSFGTGWEQYF
.	TRBV9	TRBJ1-5	.	TGTGCCAGCAGCCGGGGGGCCGGCAATCAGCCCCAGCATTTT	CASSRGAGNQPQHF
.	TRBV5-1	TRBJ2-1	TRBD1	TGCGCCAGCAGGGAGGGACAGGGGACCTACAATGAGCAGTTCTTC	CASREGQGTYNEQFF
.	TRBV6-6	TRBJ2-7	.	TGTGCCAGCAGTTACTCGGGGCGGGACTCCTACGAGCAGTACTTC	CASSYSGRDSYEQYF
.	TRBV15	TRBJ1-3	.	TGTGCCACCAGAGGAGGAGGGACTGGAAACACCATATATTTT	CATRGGGTGNTIYF
.	TRBV30	TRBJ1-2	TRBD1	TGTGCCTGGAGTATTCACAGGGGCCTTAACTATGGCTACACCTTC	CAWSIHRGLNYGYTF
.	TRBV5-4	TRBJ2-7	.	TGTGCCAGCAGCTTTGACAGCTCCTACGAGCAGTACTTC	CASSFDSSYEQYF
few	TRBV5-6	TRBJ2-3	.	TGTGCCAGCAGCTTGTCGGATACGCAGTATTTT	CASSLSDTQYF